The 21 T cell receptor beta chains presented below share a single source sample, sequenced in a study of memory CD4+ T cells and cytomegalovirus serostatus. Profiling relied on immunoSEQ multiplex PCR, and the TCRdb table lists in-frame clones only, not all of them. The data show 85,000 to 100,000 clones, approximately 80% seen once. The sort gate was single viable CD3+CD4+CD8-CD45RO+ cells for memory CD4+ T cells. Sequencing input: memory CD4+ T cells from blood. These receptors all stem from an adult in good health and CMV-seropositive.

CDR3 loop: CASSLLGTDTQYF. CDR3 nucleotides: TGTGCCAGCAGTTTACTCGGTACAGATACGCAGTATTTT. This chain links TRBV27 with TRBJ2-3; D is undetermined. This CDR3 spans 13 amino acids. V was clipped by 2 bases and J by 3 bases, with 6 bases between them. The germline CDR1 and CDR2 sequences are MNHEY and SMNVEV (reference sequence).

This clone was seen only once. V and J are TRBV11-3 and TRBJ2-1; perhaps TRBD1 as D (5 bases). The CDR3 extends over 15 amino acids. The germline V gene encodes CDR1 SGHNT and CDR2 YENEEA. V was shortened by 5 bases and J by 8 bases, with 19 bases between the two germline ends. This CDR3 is CASSPASRRGHEQFF. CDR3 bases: TGTGCCAGCAGCCCCGCCTCCCGTAGGGGTCATGAGCAGTTCTTC.

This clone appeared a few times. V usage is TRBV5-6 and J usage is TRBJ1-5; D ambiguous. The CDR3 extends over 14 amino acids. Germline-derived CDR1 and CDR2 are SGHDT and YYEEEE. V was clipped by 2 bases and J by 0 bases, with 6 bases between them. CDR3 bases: TGTGCCAGCAGCTTTTCAGGTAGCAATCAGCCCCAGCATTTT. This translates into CASSFSGSNQPQHF.

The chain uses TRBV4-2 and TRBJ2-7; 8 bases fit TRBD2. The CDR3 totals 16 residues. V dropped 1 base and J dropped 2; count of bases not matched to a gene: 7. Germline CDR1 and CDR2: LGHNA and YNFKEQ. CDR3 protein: CASSQGLSGDTYEQYF. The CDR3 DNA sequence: TGTGCCAGCAGCCAAGGACTTAGCGGGGACACCTACGAGCAGTACTTC.

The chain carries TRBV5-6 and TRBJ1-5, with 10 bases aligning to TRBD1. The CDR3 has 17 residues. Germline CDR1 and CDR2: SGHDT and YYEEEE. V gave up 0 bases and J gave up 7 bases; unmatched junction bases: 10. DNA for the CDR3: TGTGCCAGCAGCTTGGCCGGAGGGACAGGGGAACGACAGCCCCAGCATTTT. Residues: CASSLAGGTGERQPQHF.

CDR3 loop: CASSLEVIGNQPQHF. Here the CDR3 DNA reads TGTGCCAGCAGCTTGGAGGTGATAGGGAATCAGCCCCAGCATTTT. This chain links TRBV5-8 with TRBJ1-5; no clear D. The CDR3 spans 15 residues. V gave up 0 bases and J gave up 4 bases, with 11 bases separating them. Germline V lookup: CDR1 SGHTS, CDR2 YDEGEE.

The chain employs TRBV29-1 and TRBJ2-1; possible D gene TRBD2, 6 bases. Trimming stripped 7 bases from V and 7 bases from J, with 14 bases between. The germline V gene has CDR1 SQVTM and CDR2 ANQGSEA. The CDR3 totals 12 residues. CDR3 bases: TGCAGCGCCGCGGGACTGGGAAATGAGCAGTTCTTC. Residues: CSAAGLGNEQFF.

The CDR3 loop reads CASSRLAGTGGTDTQYF. The CDR3 nucleotides are TGTGCCAGCAGCCGGTTGGCCGGGACAGGGGGCACAGATACGCAGTATTTT. The V gene is TRBV5-4, the J gene TRBJ2-3; 10 nucleotides align to TRBD1. Unmatched junction bases numbered 9, after V lost 4 bases and J lost 1 base. There are 17 residues in the CDR3. Germline CDR1 SGHNT, CDR2 YYREEE (reference sequence).

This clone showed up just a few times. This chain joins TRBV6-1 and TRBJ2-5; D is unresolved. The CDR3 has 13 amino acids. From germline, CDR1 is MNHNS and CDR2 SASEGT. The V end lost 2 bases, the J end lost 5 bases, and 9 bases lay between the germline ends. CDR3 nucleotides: TGTGCCAGCAGTGAACCGGGCCGGGAGACCCAGTACTTC. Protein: CASSEPGRETQYF.

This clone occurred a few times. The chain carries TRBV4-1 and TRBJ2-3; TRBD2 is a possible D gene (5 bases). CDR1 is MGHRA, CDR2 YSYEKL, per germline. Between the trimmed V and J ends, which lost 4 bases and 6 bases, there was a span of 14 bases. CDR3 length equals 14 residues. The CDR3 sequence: CASSPRAVGDTQYF. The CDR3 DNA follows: TGCGCCAGCAGCCCGCGGGCAGTGGGGGATACGCAGTATTTT.

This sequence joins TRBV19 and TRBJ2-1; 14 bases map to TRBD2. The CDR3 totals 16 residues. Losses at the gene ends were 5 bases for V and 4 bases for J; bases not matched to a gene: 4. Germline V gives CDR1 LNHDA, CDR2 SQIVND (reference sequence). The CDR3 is CASSPWTSGRYNEQFF. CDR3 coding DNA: TGTGCCAGTAGTCCTTGGACTAGCGGGAGGTACAATGAGCAGTTCTTC.

CDR3 protein: CSVFGVGGANTEAFF. CDR3 sequence (DNA): TGCAGCGTGTTTGGGGTTGGCGGGGCGAACACTGAAGCTTTCTTT. The V and J genes are TRBV29-1 and TRBJ1-1; TRBD1 is a possible D gene (5 bases). CDR1 and CDR2 (germline): SQVTM, ANQGSEA. This CDR3 comprises 15 residues. V lost 6 bases and J 1 base, leaving 18 bases between the germline ends. The full variable domain, its missing parts supplied by reference TRBV29-1 and TRBJ1-1, is SAVISQKPSRDICQRGTSLTIQCQVDSQVTMMFWYRQQPGQSLTLIATANQGSEATYESGFVIDKFPISRPNLTFSTLTVSNMSPEDSSIYLCSVFGVGGANTEAFFGQGTRLTVV.

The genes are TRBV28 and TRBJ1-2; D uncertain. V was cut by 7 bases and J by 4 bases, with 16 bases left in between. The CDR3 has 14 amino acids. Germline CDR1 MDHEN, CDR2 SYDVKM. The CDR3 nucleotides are TGTGCCAGCAACTCCGTGGGAGGGAGCTATGGCTACACCTTC. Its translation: CASNSVGGSYGYTF.

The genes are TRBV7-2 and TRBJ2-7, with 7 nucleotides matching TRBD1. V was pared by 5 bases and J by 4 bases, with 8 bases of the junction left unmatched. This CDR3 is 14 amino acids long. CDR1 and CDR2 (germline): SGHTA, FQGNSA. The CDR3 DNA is TGTGCCAGCAGCCTCCGGGACAGTCCGTACGAGCAGTACTTC. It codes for CASSLRDSPYEQYF.

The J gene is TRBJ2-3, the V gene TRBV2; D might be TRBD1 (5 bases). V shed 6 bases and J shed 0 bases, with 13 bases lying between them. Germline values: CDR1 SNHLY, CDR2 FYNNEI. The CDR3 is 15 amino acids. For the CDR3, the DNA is TGTGCCAGCAGGGATAGGGGCACTAGCACAGATACGCAGTATTTT. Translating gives CASRDRGTSTDTQYF.

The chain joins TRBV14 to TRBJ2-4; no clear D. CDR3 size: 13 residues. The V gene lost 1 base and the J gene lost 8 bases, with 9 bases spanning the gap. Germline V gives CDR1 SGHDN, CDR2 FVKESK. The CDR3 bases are TGTGCCAGCAGCCAAGGGCGAGGAGACATTCAGTACTTC. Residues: CASSQGRGDIQYF.

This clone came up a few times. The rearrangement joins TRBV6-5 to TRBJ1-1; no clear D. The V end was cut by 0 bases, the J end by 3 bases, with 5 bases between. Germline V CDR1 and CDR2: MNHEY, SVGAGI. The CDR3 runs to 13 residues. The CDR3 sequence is CASSYSYDTEAFF. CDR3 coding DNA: TGTGCCAGCAGTTACTCGTACGACACTGAAGCTTTCTTT.

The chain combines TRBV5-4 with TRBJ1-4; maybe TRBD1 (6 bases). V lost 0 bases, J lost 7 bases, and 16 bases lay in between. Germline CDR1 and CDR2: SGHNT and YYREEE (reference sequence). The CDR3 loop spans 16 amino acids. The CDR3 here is CASSLDPGGVGEKLFF. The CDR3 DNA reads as TGTGCCAGCAGCTTGGATCCCGGGGGCGTTGGTGAAAAACTGTTTTTT.

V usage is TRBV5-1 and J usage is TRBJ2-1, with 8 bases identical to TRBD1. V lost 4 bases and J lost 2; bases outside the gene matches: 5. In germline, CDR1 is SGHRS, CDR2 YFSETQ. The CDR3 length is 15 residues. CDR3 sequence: CASSQQGGAYNEQFF. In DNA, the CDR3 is TGCGCCAGCAGCCAACAGGGGGGAGCCTACAATGAGCAGTTCTTC.

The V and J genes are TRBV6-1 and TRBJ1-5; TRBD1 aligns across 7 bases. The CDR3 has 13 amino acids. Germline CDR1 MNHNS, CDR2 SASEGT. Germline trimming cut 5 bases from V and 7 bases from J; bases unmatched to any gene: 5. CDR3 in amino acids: CASSRQGQQPQHF. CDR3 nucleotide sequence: TGTGCCAGCAGTAGACAGGGTCAACAGCCCCAGCATTTT.

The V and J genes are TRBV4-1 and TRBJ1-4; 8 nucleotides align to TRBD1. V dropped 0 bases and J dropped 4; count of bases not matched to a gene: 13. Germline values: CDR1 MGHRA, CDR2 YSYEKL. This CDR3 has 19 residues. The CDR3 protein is CASSQDPGQGAALNEKLFF. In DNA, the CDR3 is TGCGCCAGCAGCCAAGATCCGGGGCAGGGGGCGGCTCTTAATGAAAAACTGTTTTTT.